This T cell receptor (beta chain) was recorded in a study of blood T cell repertoires in COVID-19. Study-wide context: Sources were T cells, B-cell-depleted T cells, or PBMCs; the material itself was cDNA or gDNA.

Clones were sequenced by immunoSEQ multiplex PCR, and TCRdb holds only the in-frame ones, with some missing. The data contain around 200,000 clones, approximately 85% of them singletons. With 6 bases clipped from V and 4 bases from J, the junction kept 9 bases outside the gene matches. Germline V gene lookup returns CDR1 LNHDA and CDR2 SQIVND (reference sequence). The CDR3 has 16 amino acids. The chain uses TRBV19 and TRBJ2-2; 9 bases are shared with TRBD1. The TCR was taken from an elderly woman with acute or convalescent COVID-19. Sequenced: peripheral blood. In DNA form, the CDR3 reads TGTGCCAGTAGGGTCGGGGGACAGGGCAGCACCGGGGAGCTGTTTTTT. Its translation is CASRVGGQGSTGELFF.